This TCR beta chain was profiled in a study of blood T cell repertoires in COVID-19 (dated by TCRdb to about 2020). For context, the study as a whole: Samples from collaborators originated in the United States, Italy and Spain and spanned both the acute and convalescent phases of COVID-19. Subjects who had been exposed to COVID-19, were actively infected with it, or had recovered from it provided the deeply sampled blood TCRbeta repertoires that made up the dataset. Where HLA class I and class II types were available, the types were taken from metadata supplied by the sample provider, not from assay-based typing. Samples came from the ongoing ImmuneRACE study (first 160 participants) plus 1,254 subjects from 6 global collaborators. The material from the prospective study consisted of cDNA or gDNA derived from T cells, B-cell-depleted T cells, or PBMCs. A de-identified subject ID, COVID-19 status, age in years and sex were almost always included in the sample metadata. The repertoires were released in a freely available public database meant as a resource for research on the immune response to SARS-CoV-2.

Results and caveats for the whole study, not just this receptor: The amount of clinical and demographic metadata varied by source and participant and was provided uncurated.

Trimming accounts for 3 bases at V and 7 bases at J, while the number of junction bases matched to no gene is 7. The germline V gene (reference sequence) provides CDR1 MNHEY and CDR2 SMNVEV. The CDR3 spans 15 residues, from the cysteine through the phenylalanine. Only the CDR3 DNA is retained, 45 bases long and in frame from the first base. TCRbeta CDR3 regions were amplified from genomic DNA by means of the immunoSEQ Assay, a bias-controlled multiplex PCR. The study's own analysis went as follows. Nucleated cell counts per sample were estimated from amplification of reference gene primers within the assay. To quantify the absolute abundance of each unique TCRbeta CDR3 rearrangement, sequence reads were collapsed and filtered. For each sample, productive Simpson clonality was calculated as the square root of Simpson's diversity index across productive rearrangements. The table comes from immuneACCESS by way of TCRdb, which keeps in-frame sequences with V and J called. Part of the clones is missing from these tables; in studies checked, under half for an unresolved V gene and the rest for unknown reasons. The V and J calls and clone size were taken over from that table, and D and trimming were inferred from the DNA. For this sample there are about 330,000 clones; roughly 90% appear just once. Of the sample, about 3.9% is held by the ten largest clones.

Worth noting for this clone: Its antigen has not been determined. No base quality information exists; no much larger clone differs at one position.

Each collaborating institution followed its own protocols to collect whole blood in K2EDTA tubes. For TCRbeta analysis, collaborators shipped samples in one of three forms: frozen whole blood, isolated PBMCs, or DNA extracted from either of those sample types. This chain is built from TRBV27 and TRBJ2-1; TRBD1 aligns with 9 central bases. The clonotype originates from a woman in her 50s with active or convalescent COVID-19. The sequenced material came from peripheral blood. The sequenced DNA: TGTGCCAGCAGTTTGTGGGACAGGGCCCAGAATGAGCAGTTCTTC. Its translation is CASSLWDRAQNEQFF.